This T cell receptor (beta chain) was captured by sequencing in a study of cytomegalovirus exposure and HLA in healthy donors. A word on this clone: Its target is not known.

Study observations and caveats: Exclusion as indistinguishable affected some V segments, including TRBV6-2 and TRBV6-3. As confirmed in vitro, a few CMV-associated chains were specific for CMV antigens.

Vbeta (60) and Jbeta (13) primers were used in the PCR. Assay: immunoSEQ multiplex PCR; the TCRdb copy retains only in-frame clones and omits some. The table has 55,000 to 65,000 clones, around 80% seen once. V was clipped by 3 bases and J by 8 bases; unmatched bases: 11. Germline CDR1 reads SGHDT; CDR2 reads YYEEEE. The CDR3 sequence is 15 residues long. This TCR was recovered from a male donor in good health and CMV-seronegative. The rearrangement uses TRBV5-6 and TRBJ1-2; 9 nucleotides match TRBD1. Source material: PBMCs. In DNA, the CDR3 is TGTGCCAGCAGCTCCACAGGGGGCGGGGTGAAGGGCTACACCTTC. This sequence encodes CASSSTGGGVKGYTF. The entire variable domain, with the rest obtained from reference TRBV5-6 and TRBJ1-2, is as follows: DAGVTQSPTHLIKTRGQQVTLRCSPKSGHDTVSWYQQALGQGPQFIFQYYEEEERQRGNFPDRFSGHQFPNYSSELNVNALLLGDSALYLCASSSTGGGVKGYTFGSGTRLTVV.